This T cell receptor beta chain was found in a study of blood T cells in healthy people across ages. Overall study results and limits: Estimates based on one million T cells were treated as lower bounds.

The use of a sample-barcoded 5' primer and a J-beta primer mix characterized a second PCR of roughly 7 to 11 cycles. MiXCR, applied by TCRdb to the 5' RACE reads, yields one record per CDR3 protein. This table has hundreds of thousands of distinct CDR3 sequences, roughly 25% appearing once. V was trimmed by 1 base and J by 6 bases, leaving 9 bases between them. The V gene's germline CDR1 is SGHAT and CDR2 FQNNGV. The CDR3 spans 14 residues. The table lists this clonotype with a few counts. Its antigen is currently unknown. The sample also formed part of further work on T cells of mothers and their children. As that report states: Second-round PCR products received sample barcodes and 2-4 random nucleotides from the M1S primer.

The source material was blood. The chain joins TRBV11-2 to TRBJ1-4; D gene ambiguous. This receptor was identified in a boy aged 5-17 years in good health. CDR3: CASSLGGFDEKLFF. The DNA of the CDR3 is TGTGCCAGCAGCTTAGGAGGCTTTGATGAAAAACTGTTTTTT.